Presented here are 21 T cell receptor beta chains from one specimen sequenced in a study of blood T cells in healthy people across ages. With a J-beta primer mix and a sample-barcoded 5' primer, a second PCR ran roughly 7 to 11 cycles. Via MiXCR, TCRdb re-called the 5' RACE reads, giving one row per CDR3 protein. The table has about a million distinct CDR3 sequences, roughly 50% seen once. The sample was blood. These receptors were taken from a woman aged 55-69 years in good health.

The V and J genes are TRBV18 and TRBJ2-1; 8 bases are shared with TRBD2. Germline CDR1 KGHSH, CDR2 LQKENI. The CDR3 spans 15 residues. The V segment lost 6 bases and the J segment 11 bases; nucleotides outside the gene matches: 15. The DNA of the CDR3 is TGTGCCAGCTCCCCTAGCGGGTATCCAGGTTCGAAGCAGTTCTTC. It specifies CASSPSGYPGSKQFF.

The V and J genes are TRBV7-2 and TRBJ2-3, with D hard to call. CDR1 and CDR2 (germline): SGHTA, FQGNSA. The germline V and J ends were trimmed by 3 bases and 5 bases, with 6 bases remaining between them. The CDR3 totals 12 residues. The chain's CDR3 is CASSFLRDTQYF. CDR3 DNA: TGTGCCAGCAGCTTTCTCAGAGATACGCAGTATTTT.

This clonotype was counted between two and nine times. The genes are TRBV4-1 and TRBJ2-5, with 8 bases aligning to TRBD2. Germline CDR1 MGHRA, CDR2 YSYEKL. Trimming removed 0 bases from V and 0 bases from J; junction bases left unmatched: 9. CDR3 size: 18 residues. The CDR3 sequence is CASSQEGLAGFYQETQYF. The CDR3 bases are TGCGCCAGCAGCCAAGAGGGTCTAGCGGGCTTTTACCAAGAGACCCAGTACTTC.

The genes are TRBV10-3 and TRBJ2-1; TRBD2 matches 12 bases. The CDR3 has 15 residues. The V and J ends lost 6 bases and 9 bases, in that order; junction bases with no gene match: 9. CDR1 and CDR2 from the germline V gene are ENHRY and SYGVKD. CDR3 in amino acids: CAISPRLAGAGEQFF. The CDR3, as DNA: TGTGCCATCAGCCCGAGACTAGCGGGAGCCGGTGAGCAGTTCTTC.

The V and J genes are TRBV6-5 and TRBJ2-5; TRBD1 matches 10 bases. The J call could be wrong; TRBJ2-7 is a better fit for the DNA end. Per the germline V gene, CDR1 is MNHEY and CDR2 is SVGAGI. CDR3 length: 16 residues. In nucleotides, the CDR3 is TGTGCCAGCAGCTTCTCCCCGGGACAGGGGACCTACGAGCAGTACTTC. Translating gives CASSFSPGQGTYEQYF.

J is TRBJ2-3 and V is TRBV7-8; TRBD1 matches 8 bases. This CDR3 is built from 18 residues. The germline V gene encodes CDR1 SGHVS and CDR2 FQNEAQ. Trimming cost V 3 bases and J 5 bases; bases outside gene matches: 16. The CDR3 nucleotides are TGTGCCAGCAGCTTCGTCTCTCCGGACAGGGCCAGGGGAGATACGCAGTATTTT. Translation gives CASSFVSPDRARGDTQYF.

The chain is built from TRBV4-1 and TRBJ1-2; D ambiguous. Trimming shortened V by 3 bases and J by 4 bases, and 6 bases separated the two germline ends. Germline V gives CDR1 MGHRA, CDR2 YSYEKL. This CDR3 contains 12 residues. The CDR3: CASSQSRYGYTF. In nucleotides, the CDR3 is TGCGCCAGCAGCCAGTCACGCTATGGCTACACCTTC.

A few counts support this clonotype. The CDR3 spells CASSLYRGDRAPGELFF. CDR3 in DNA: TGTGCCAGCAGCTTGTACCGAGGCGACAGGGCCCCCGGGGAGCTGTTTTTT. The V gene is TRBV5-5, the J gene TRBJ2-2, with 7 bases aligning to TRBD1. Germline CDR1 reads SGHKS; CDR2 reads YYEKEE (reference sequence). Trimming cost V 1 base and J 6 bases; bases outside gene matches: 12. This CDR3 has 17 residues.

The chain joins TRBV9 to TRBJ2-3, with 9 bases fitting TRBD1. The ends lost 3 bases at V and 8 bases at J; junction bases unmatched: 10. CDR1 is SGDLS and CDR2 is YYNGEE in the germline V gene. The CDR3 has 15 amino acids. CDR3 region: CASSGPGQGHATQYF. In nucleotides, the CDR3 is TGTGCCAGCAGCGGCCCGGGACAGGGCCACGCTACGCAGTATTTT.

In its sample, this clonotype was seen many times. This chain uses TRBV27 with TRBJ2-7, with 7 bases fitting TRBD1. Germline V gene lookup returns CDR1 MNHEY and CDR2 SMNVEV (reference sequence). This CDR3 is built from 15 residues. V gave up 3 bases and J gave up 0 bases; unmatched junction bases: 5. The chain's CDR3 is CASSFPDRDSYEQYF. DNA of the CDR3: TGTGCCAGCAGTTTCCCCGACAGGGACTCCTACGAGCAGTACTTC.

The chain combines TRBV29-1 with TRBJ2-1; 9 bases agree with TRBD2. CDR1 is SQVTM and CDR2 is ANQGSEA in the germline V gene. This CDR3 region has 16 residues. Trimming removed 6 bases from V and 9 bases from J; junction bases left unmatched: 18. Written as DNA, the CDR3 is TGCAGCGTCAGAGGGCTAGCGGGGTCACGGATCGGTGAGCAGTTCTTC. This codes for CSVRGLAGSRIGEQFF.

This clonotype showed up just once. The rearrangement links TRBV6-5 to TRBJ2-4; D possibly corresponds to TRBD1 (6 bases). The J call may be wrong; the DNA end is better matched by TRBJ2-5. The CDR3 runs to 14 residues. Germline V CDR1 and CDR2: MNHEY, SVGAGI. The DNA for the CDR3 is TGTGCCAGCAGTTACTCAGGCAGGGGACAGACCCAGTACTTC. It yields the protein CASSYSGRGQTQYF.

V is TRBV7-2 and J is TRBJ2-3, with no clear D. This CDR3 is 18 amino acids long. From germline, CDR1 is SGHTA and CDR2 FQGNSA. V lost 1 base, J lost 0 bases, and 17 bases lay in between. The CDR3 DNA is TGTGCCAGCAGCTTAGAGATGGGTGGCGTGTTTAGCACAGATACGCAGTATTTT. It encodes CASSLEMGGVFSTDTQYF.

The chain combines TRBV7-9 with TRBJ2-5; D call uncertain. This CDR3 has 11 residues. From germline, CDR1 is SEHNR and CDR2 FQNEAQ (reference sequence). V dropped 8 bases and J dropped 2 bases, with 6 bases sitting between them. The CDR3 here is CASEMQETQYF. CDR3 in DNA: TGTGCCAGCGAGATGCAAGAGACCCAGTACTTC.

This clonotype was observed a single time. The rearrangement joins TRBV9 to TRBJ2-7; 11 nucleotides match TRBD2. Trimming removed 4 bases from V and 3 bases from J; junction bases left unmatched: 6. This CDR3 region has 15 residues. CDR1 SGDLS and CDR2 YYNGEE come from the germline V gene. CDR3 DNA sequence: TGTGCCAGCAGCAAAGGGACTAGCGGAGTCTACGAGCAGTACTTC. It translates to CASSKGTSGVYEQYF. Based on the CDR3 plus reference TRBV9 and TRBJ2-7, the full variable domain is DSGVTQTPKHLITATGQRVTLRCSPRSGDLSVYWYQQSLDQGLQFLIQYYNGEERAKGNILERFSAQQFPDLHSELNLSSLELGDSALYFCASSKGTSGVYEQYFGPGTRLTVT.

This clonotype has a handful of counts. The chain employs TRBV5-1 and TRBJ2-4; 8 nucleotides match TRBD1. In germline, CDR1 is SGHRS, CDR2 YFSETQ. V lost 4 bases, J lost 6 bases, and 6 bases stayed unmatched. This CDR3 comprises 14 residues. CDR3 protein: CASSEGTGPNIQYF. The CDR3 DNA reads TGCGCCAGCAGCGAAGGGACAGGTCCAAACATTCAGTACTTC.

This clonotype was recorded a few times. V usage is TRBV12-3 or TRBV12-4 and J usage is TRBJ2-3; D possibly corresponds to TRBD1 (6 bases). The ends were cut back, 3 bases at V and 0 bases at J, with 10 bases in the middle. The CDR3 extends over 15 amino acids. This CDR3 reads CASSFTGQSTDTQYF. DNA of the CDR3: TGTGCCAGCAGTTTCACCGGACAGAGCACAGATACGCAGTATTTT.

This clonotype appeared a few times. The J gene is TRBJ1-5, the V gene TRBV27; 7 nucleotides line up with TRBD1. Trimming removed 4 bases from V and 4 bases from J; junction bases left unmatched: 4. The CDR3 is 14 amino acids. CDR1 is MNHEY, CDR2 SMNVEV, per germline (reference sequence). The CDR3 loop is CASSSNRGNQPQHF. CDR3 nucleotide sequence: TGTGCCAGCAGTTCCAACAGGGGAAATCAGCCCCAGCATTTT.

This chain links TRBV9 with TRBJ2-7, with TRBD2 matching over 7 bases. The J call is doubtful: the DNA matches TRBJ2-5 better. The germline gives CDR1 SGDLS, CDR2 YYNGEE. The CDR3 is 15 residues long. CDR3 residues: CASSVGGRALETQYF. The CDR3 bases are TGTGCCAGCAGCGTCGGGGGGAGGGCCCTCGAGACCCAGTACTTC.

Details on this clonotype: A much larger clone sits a single nucleotide away, making a read error possible. The chain recombines TRBV20-1 with TRBJ2-7; a weak D match, TRBD1 (7 bases). The CDR3 consists of 13 residues. V was cut by 3 bases and J by 6 bases, with 15 bases left in between. The germline V gene encodes CDR1 DFQATT and CDR2 SNEGSKA (reference sequence). The CDR3 sequence is CSARGDRDSEQYF. CDR3 nucleotides: TGCAGTGCTAGGGGTGACAGGGACTCCGAGCAGTACTTC.

This sequence joins TRBV7-8 and TRBJ2-1; no reliable D call. The V end was cut by 4 bases, the J end by 5 bases, with 9 bases between. The CDR3 runs to 13 residues. CDR1 and CDR2 from the germline V gene are SGHVS and FQNEAQ. The CDR3 protein is CASSSDWDNEQFF. CDR3 DNA sequence: TGTGCCAGCAGCTCTGACTGGGACAATGAGCAGTTCTTC. The complete variable domain, with remaining parts taken from reference TRBV7-8 and TRBJ2-1, reads GAGVSQSPRYKVAKRGQDVALRCDPISGHVSLFWYQQALGQGPEFLTYFQNEAQLDKSGLPSDRFFAERPEGSVSTLKIQRTQQEDSAVYLCASSSDWDNEQFFGPGTRLTVL.